Following are 23 T cell receptor beta chains from one sample sequenced in a study of Ad26.COV2.S vaccination and SARS-CoV-2 variants. Noted treatment: roughly 19 received Ad26.COV2.S at low or high dose, single or two shots; 5 received placebo; per-sample allocation not given. Sample collection was performed on day 63 after the first vaccine or placebo injection. Assay used: immunoSEQ multiplex PCR; TCRdb lists only in-frame clones, some missing. The sample records some 350,000 clones, 85% to 90% being singletons. The starting material was peripheral blood, obtained in a trial of Ad26.COV2.S vaccine versus placebo. These receptor sequences come from a person between 18 and 59 years old who received the Ad26.COV2.S COVID-19 vaccine or a placebo.

This chain joins TRBV7-2 and TRBJ2-7; D tentatively fits TRBD1 or TRBD2 (6 bases each). Trimming took off 4 bases at V and 6 bases at J, with 13 bases between the two ends. This CDR3 contains 13 residues. Germline V CDR1 and CDR2: SGHTA, FQGNSA. The CDR3 region is CASSYLGGSEQYF. The CDR3 DNA reads TGTGCCAGCAGCTATCTCGGGGGCAGCGAGCAGTACTTC.

This clone was seen only once. The chain is built from TRBV27 and TRBJ1-2; D unclear. The CDR3 sequence is 14 residues long. Germline V gene sequence: CDR1 MNHEY, CDR2 SMNVEV (reference sequence). Trimming took off 2 bases at V and 7 bases at J, with 14 bases between the two ends. CDR3 DNA: TGTGCCAGCAGTTTAACCCACCCGTCGGGTGGCTACACCTTC. Its translation is CASSLTHPSGGYTF.

This CDR3 is CASSSSYNSPLHF. The CDR3 DNA reads as TGTGCCAGCAGCAGCTCCTATAATTCACCCCTCCACTTT. V gene TRBV11-3 combines with J gene TRBJ1-6; no definite D call. The CDR3 length is 13 residues. V was trimmed by 5 bases and J by 0 bases, leaving 2 bases between them. The germline gives CDR1 SGHNT, CDR2 YENEEA.

The chain is built from TRBV6-5 and TRBJ1-3, with unresolved D. Germline V gene data show CDR1 as MNHEY and CDR2 as SVGAGI. The CDR3 contains 15 residues. Trimming took 0 bases from V and 4 from J, leaving 10 bases between them. The CDR3 DNA sequence: TGTGCCAGCAGTTACTCGAATAGACGGGGAAACACCATATATTTT. Its protein product is CASSYSNRRGNTIYF.

This clone was counted a few times. The genes are TRBV3-1 (or the pseudogene TRBV3-2) and TRBJ1-2; weak D call: TRBD1 (5 bases). Between the trimmed V and J ends, which lost 4 bases and 6 bases, there was a span of 21 bases. Germline V gives CDR1 LGHDT, CDR2 YNNKEL (reference sequence). The CDR3 length is 16 residues. The CDR3 protein is CASSLRQGGLFHGYTF. The DNA for the CDR3 is TGTGCCAGCAGCCTCCGCCAGGGAGGGCTCTTCCATGGCTACACCTTC.

This clone was seen a single time. V gene TRBV2 combines with J gene TRBJ1-2, with 7 positions matching TRBD1. There are 14 residues in the CDR3. Looked up from germline, CDR1 is SNHLY and CDR2 is FYNNEI. Trimming at V came to 10 bases and at J to 8 bases, leaving 16 bases not matched to a gene. The CDR3 loop is CATWGDRSTWGYTF. The CDR3, as DNA: TGTGCCACCTGGGGGGACAGATCAACTTGGGGCTACACCTTC. Complete variable domain (other parts from reference TRBV2 and TRBJ1-2): EPEVTQTPSHQVTQMGQEVILRCVPISNHLYFYWYRQILGQKVEFLVSFYNNEISEKSEIFDDQFSVERPDGSNFTLKIRSTKLEDSAMYFCATWGDRSTWGYTFGSGTRLTVV.

A few counts support this clone. The chain carries TRBV27 and TRBJ1-6; D possibly corresponds to TRBD1 (6 bases). The germline CDR1 and CDR2 sequences are MNHEY and SMNVEV (reference sequence). The V end lost 4 bases, the J end lost 8 bases, and 6 bases lay between the germline ends. The CDR3 has 12 residues. The CDR3 DNA reads as TGTGCCAGCAGTTACAGGGATTCACCCCTCCACTTT. It yields the protein CASSYRDSPLHF.

The V and J genes are TRBV2 and TRBJ2-7; D call uncertain. V was cut by 8 bases and J by 4 bases, with 9 bases left in between. The CDR3 is made up of 11 amino acids. The germline V gene encodes CDR1 SNHLY and CDR2 FYNNEI. The CDR3 region has the DNA TGTGCCAGCGCGGCGCGTTACGAGCAGTACTTC. It is translated as CASAARYEQYF.

The V gene is TRBV7-8, the J gene TRBJ1-2; D is undetermined. The CDR3 totals 13 residues. Trimming pared 3 bases from V and 6 bases from J, leaving 11 bases between. Germline CDR1 is SGHVS and CDR2 is FQNEAQ. The CDR3 nucleotides read TGTGCCAGCAGCTTGTCTACCCGGAATGGCTACACCTTC. Protein product: CASSLSTRNGYTF.

The chain has TRBV13 and TRBJ2-2; TRBD2 aligns across 15 bases. The CDR3 length is 16 residues. V was clipped by 4 bases and J by 6 bases; unmatched bases: 3. Looked up from germline, CDR1 is PRHDT and CDR2 is FYEKMQ (reference sequence). The CDR3 DNA sequence: TGTGCCAGCAGCTATGGGACTAGCGGGGGGCCCGGGGAGCTGTTTTTT. Its protein product is CASSYGTSGGPGELFF.

The CDR3 coding sequence is TGCGCCAGCAGCCATCCCGGGACTAGCGGAAGAAAGGACCCCGAAGAGACCCAGTACTTC. This translates into CASSHPGTSGRKDPEETQYF. The rearrangement uses TRBV4-1 and TRBJ2-5, with TRBD2 matching 11 bases. Per the germline V gene, CDR1 is MGHRA and CDR2 is YSYEKL. The CDR3 covers 20 residues. Germline trimming cut 3 bases from V and 3 bases from J; bases unmatched to any gene: 18.

The chain joins TRBV2 to TRBJ1-2; 10 nucleotides align to TRBD1. CDR1 SNHLY and CDR2 FYNNEI come from the germline V gene. The CDR3 consists of 13 residues. The J segment lost 6 bases and the V segment lost 4 bases, leaving 2 bases of the junction unmatched. CDR3 sequence reads: CASSATGGHGYTF. The CDR3 DNA reads TGTGCCAGCAGTGCGACAGGGGGCCATGGCTACACCTTC.

The chain combines TRBV11-3 with TRBJ2-2, with D tentatively TRBD2 (6 bases). This CDR3 has 17 amino acids. Germline lookup yields CDR1 SGHNT and CDR2 YENEEA. The germline V and J ends were trimmed by 5 bases and 2 bases, with 18 bases remaining between them. This chain's CDR3 is CASSPSIAGGNTGELFF. In DNA, the CDR3 is TGTGCCAGCAGCCCATCAATTGCCGGGGGAAACACCGGGGAGCTGTTTTTT.

This chain connects TRBV18 to TRBJ1-4; TRBD1 matches 7 bases. Germline lookup yields CDR1 KGHSH and CDR2 LQKENI. The CDR3 is 15 amino acids. The J segment lost 4 bases and the V segment lost 1 base, leaving 3 bases of the junction unmatched. The CDR3 sequence is CASSPQGQNNEKLFF. CDR3 bases: TGTGCCAGCTCACCACAGGGACAGAATAATGAAAAACTGTTTTTT.

The V and J genes are TRBV7-8 and TRBJ2-6; TRBD2 aligns across 7 bases. Germline-derived CDR1 and CDR2 are SGHVS and FQNEAQ. The CDR3 extends over 18 amino acids. Trimming took 4 bases from V and 4 from J; bases not matched to a gene: 13. CDR3 in amino acids: CASSSLWGGESGANVLTF. The CDR3 DNA sequence: TGTGCCAGCAGCTCCCTCTGGGGGGGGGAGTCCGGGGCCAACGTCCTGACTTTC. The variable domain in full, with the rest retrieved from reference TRBV7-8 and TRBJ2-6, is GAGVSQSPRYKVAKRGQDVALRCDPISGHVSLFWYQQALGQGPEFLTYFQNEAQLDKSGLPSDRFFAERPEGSVSTLKIQRTQQEDSAVYLCASSSLWGGESGANVLTFGAGSRLTVL.

The V and J genes are TRBV4-1 and TRBJ1-2; D unclear. Germline-derived CDR1 and CDR2 are MGHRA and YSYEKL. V was cut by 2 bases and J by 4 bases, with 14 bases left in between. The CDR3 is 15 residues long. The CDR3 protein is CASSQPPRGIYGYTF. The CDR3 DNA sequence: TGCGCCAGCAGCCAACCCCCCCGGGGAATCTATGGCTACACCTTC.

This clone was counted once. The V and J genes are TRBV27 and TRBJ2-7; 11 bases map to TRBD2. The germline gives CDR1 MNHEY, CDR2 SMNVEV (reference sequence). V shed 6 bases, J shed 4 bases, and the junction held 8 bases outside the gene matches. The CDR3 runs 15 residues. CDR3 protein: CASRYTSGGGYEQYF. CDR3 bases: TGTGCCAGCAGGTATACTAGCGGGGGAGGTTACGAGCAGTACTTC.

This sequence joins TRBV11-2 and TRBJ2-1, with TRBD2 matching over 9 bases. J was trimmed by 0 bases and V by 1 base; bases with no gene match: 4. CDR3 length equals 17 residues. In germline, CDR1 is SGHAT, CDR2 FQNNGV. CDR3 in DNA: TGTGCCAGCAGCTTAGCCCTAGCGGGAAGCTCCTACAATGAGCAGTTCTTC. This sequence encodes CASSLALAGSSYNEQFF.

This chain joins TRBV7-9 and TRBJ1-1, with a weak D call TRBD1 (5 bases). V lost 5 bases to trimming and J lost 4 bases, with 11 bases between them. The CDR3 is made up of 13 amino acids. The V gene's germline CDR1 is SEHNR and CDR2 FQNEAQ (reference sequence). The CDR3 sequence is CASSLGVPTEAFF. In DNA, the CDR3 is TGTGCCAGCAGCCTAGGGGTCCCCACTGAAGCTTTCTTT.

This clone has only one observation. J is TRBJ2-2 and V is TRBV27; the D call may be TRBD1 or TRBD2 (5 bases each). The V and J ends lost 3 bases and 1 base respectively, with 18 bases between them. The CDR3 spans 18 residues. Germline-derived CDR1 and CDR2 are MNHEY and SMNVEV (reference sequence). Here the CDR3 reads CASSFGQGRTQNTGELFF. The CDR3, as DNA: TGTGCCAGCAGTTTTGGGCAGGGACGCACTCAGAACACCGGGGAGCTGTTTTTT.

This sequence joins TRBV18 and TRBJ1-5, with D possibly being TRBD1 (6 bases). CDR1 and CDR2 from the germline V gene are KGHSH and LQKENI. The CDR3 length is 14 residues. V was shortened by 1 base and J by 5 bases, with 9 bases between the two germline ends. The DNA for the CDR3 is TGTGCCAGCTCACCACAGGGGGTAGATCAGCCCCAGCATTTT. Protein sequence: CASSPQGVDQPQHF.

DNA of the CDR3: TGCGCCAGCCAGCTGACCCGGACGTATAATTCACCCCTCCACTTT. Amino acid sequence: CASQLTRTYNSPLHF. V usage is TRBV5-1 and J usage is TRBJ1-6, with D hard to call. The CDR3 is made up of 15 amino acids. CDR1 and CDR2 from the germline V gene are SGHRS and YFSETQ. Trimming took 7 bases from V and 4 from J, leaving 15 bases between them.

The CDR3 here is CATSSSASSSGNTIYF. The CDR3 DNA reads as TGTGCCACCTCAAGTTCCGCGTCTAGCTCTGGAAACACCATATATTTT. The chain recombines TRBV19 with TRBJ1-3; D gene unclear. The ends were cut back, 10 bases at V and 0 bases at J, with 19 bases in the middle. This CDR3 spans 16 amino acids. Germline-derived CDR1 and CDR2 are LNHDA and SQIVND (reference sequence).